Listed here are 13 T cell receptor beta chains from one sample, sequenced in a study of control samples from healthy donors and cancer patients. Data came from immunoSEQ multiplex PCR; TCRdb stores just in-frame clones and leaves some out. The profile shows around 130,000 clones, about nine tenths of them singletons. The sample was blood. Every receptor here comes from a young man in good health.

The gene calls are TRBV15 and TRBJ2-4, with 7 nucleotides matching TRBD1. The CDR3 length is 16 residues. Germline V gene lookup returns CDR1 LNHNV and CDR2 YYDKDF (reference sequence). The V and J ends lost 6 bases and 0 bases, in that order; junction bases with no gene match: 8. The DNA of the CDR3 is TGTGCCACCAGTCTCACAGGGGCACAAGCCAAAAACATTCAGTACTTC. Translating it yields CATSLTGAQAKNIQYF.

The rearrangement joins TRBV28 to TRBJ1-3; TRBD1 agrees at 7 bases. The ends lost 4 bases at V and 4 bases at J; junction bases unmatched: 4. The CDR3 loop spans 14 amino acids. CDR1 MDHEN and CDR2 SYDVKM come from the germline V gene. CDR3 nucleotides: TGTGCCAGCAGTTACAGGGGCGCCGGAAACACCATATATTTT. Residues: CASSYRGAGNTIYF.

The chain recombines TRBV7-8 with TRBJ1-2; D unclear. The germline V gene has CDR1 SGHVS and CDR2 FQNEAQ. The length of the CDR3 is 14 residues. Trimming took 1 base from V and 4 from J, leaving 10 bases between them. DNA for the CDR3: TGTGCCAGCAGCTTAGACAGTTTGACCTATGGCTACACCTTC. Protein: CASSLDSLTYGYTF.

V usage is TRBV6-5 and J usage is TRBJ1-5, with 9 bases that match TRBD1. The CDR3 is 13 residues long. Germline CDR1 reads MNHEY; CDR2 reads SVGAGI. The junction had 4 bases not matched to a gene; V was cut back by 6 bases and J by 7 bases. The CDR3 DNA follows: TGTGCCAGCAGCAGACAGGGGGACCAGCCCCAGCATTTT. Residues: CASSRQGDQPQHF.

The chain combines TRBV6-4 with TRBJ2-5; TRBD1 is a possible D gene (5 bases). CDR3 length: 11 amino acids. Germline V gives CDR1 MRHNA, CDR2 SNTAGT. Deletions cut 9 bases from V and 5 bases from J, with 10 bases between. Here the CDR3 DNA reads TGTGCCAGGCCAGGGCGGGAGACCCAGTACTTC. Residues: CARPGRETQYF.

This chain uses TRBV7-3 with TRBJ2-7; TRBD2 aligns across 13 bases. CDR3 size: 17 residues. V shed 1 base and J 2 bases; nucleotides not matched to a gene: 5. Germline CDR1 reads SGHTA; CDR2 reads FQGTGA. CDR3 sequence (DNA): TGTGCCAGCAGCTTAATAGAACTAGCGGGGGGGCCCTACGAGCAGTACTTC. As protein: CASSLIELAGGPYEQYF.

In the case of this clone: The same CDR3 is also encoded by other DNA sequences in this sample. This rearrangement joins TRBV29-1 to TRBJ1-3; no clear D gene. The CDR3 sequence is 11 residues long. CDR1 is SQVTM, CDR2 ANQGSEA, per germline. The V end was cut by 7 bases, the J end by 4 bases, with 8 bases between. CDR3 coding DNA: TGCAGCGCCGGAACGGGAAACACCATATATTTT. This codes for CSAGTGNTIYF. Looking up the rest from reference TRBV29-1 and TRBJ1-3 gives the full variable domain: SAVISQKPSRDICQRGTSLTIQCQVDSQVTMMFWYRQQPGQSLTLIATANQGSEATYESGFVIDKFPISRPNLTFSTLTVSNMSPEDSSIYLCSAGTGNTIYFGEGSWLTVV.

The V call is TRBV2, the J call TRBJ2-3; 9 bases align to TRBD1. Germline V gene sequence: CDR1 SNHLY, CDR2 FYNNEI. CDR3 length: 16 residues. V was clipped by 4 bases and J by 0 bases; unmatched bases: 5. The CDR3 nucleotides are TGTGCCAGCAGTGCCCGGACAGGGGAGAGCACAGATACGCAGTATTTT. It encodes CASSARTGESTDTQYF.

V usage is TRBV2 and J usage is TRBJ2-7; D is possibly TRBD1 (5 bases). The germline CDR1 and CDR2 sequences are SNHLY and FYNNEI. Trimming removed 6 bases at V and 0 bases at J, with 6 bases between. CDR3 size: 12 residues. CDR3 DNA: TGTGCCAGCAGGCAGGGCTCCTACGAGCAGTACGTC. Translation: CASRQGSYEQYV.

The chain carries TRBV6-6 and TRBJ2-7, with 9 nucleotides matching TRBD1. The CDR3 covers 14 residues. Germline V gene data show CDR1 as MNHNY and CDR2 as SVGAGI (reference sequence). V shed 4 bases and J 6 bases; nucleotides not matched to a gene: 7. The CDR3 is CASSFPGTGREQYF. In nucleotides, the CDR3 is TGTGCCAGCAGTTTCCCCGGGACAGGGCGCGAGCAGTACTTC.

The CDR3: CASSLSGGNSYEQYF. In nucleotides, the CDR3 is TGTGCCAGCAGTCTTAGCGGGGGGAACTCCTACGAGCAGTACTTC. This chain connects TRBV6-5 to TRBJ2-7, with 10 bases identical to TRBD2. This CDR3 comprises 15 residues. Germline assignment: CDR1 MNHEY and CDR2 SVGAGI. V shed 5 bases and J 0 bases; nucleotides not matched to a gene: 4.

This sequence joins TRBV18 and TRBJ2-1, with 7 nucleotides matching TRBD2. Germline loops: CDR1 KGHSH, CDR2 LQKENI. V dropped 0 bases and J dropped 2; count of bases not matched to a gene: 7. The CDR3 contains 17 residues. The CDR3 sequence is CASSPPGAAGTYNEQFF. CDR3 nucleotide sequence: TGTGCCAGCTCACCACCGGGTGCAGCGGGGACCTACAATGAGCAGTTCTTC. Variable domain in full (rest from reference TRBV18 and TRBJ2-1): NAGVMQNPRHLVRRRGQEARLRCSPMKGHSHVYWYRQLPEEGLKFMVYLQKENIIDESGMPKERFSAEFPKEGPSILRIQQVVRGDSAAYFCASSPPGAAGTYNEQFFGPGTRLTVL.

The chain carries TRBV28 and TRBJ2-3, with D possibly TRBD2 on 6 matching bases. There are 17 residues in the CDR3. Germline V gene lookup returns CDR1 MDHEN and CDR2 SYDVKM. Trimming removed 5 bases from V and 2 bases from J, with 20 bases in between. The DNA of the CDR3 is TGTGCCAGCAGTCCACCTGGGGCGGGGCATCACACAGATACGCAGTATTTT. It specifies CASSPPGAGHHTDTQYF.